The clone carrying this T cell receptor beta chain has more than one count but fewer than ten. This entry is derived from a study of blood T cell repertoires in COVID-19. Background on the study: The United States, Italy and Spain provided the acute and convalescent COVID-19 samples. Sources were T cells, B-cell-depleted T cells, or PBMCs; the material itself was cDNA or gDNA.

Per the authors' pipeline: Amplification of reference gene primers provided the estimated nucleated cell counts. Here immunoSEQ multiplex PCR was the method, and the copy in TCRdb shows in-frame clones only, minus some. The DNA gave D and trimming, while V, J and clone size come from that table. The sample carries about 120,000 clones, approximately 87% recorded once. J gave up 5 bases and V 2 bases, and 14 bases lay outside the gene matches. The CDR3 extends over 19 amino acids. Germline lookup yields CDR1 LNHDA and CDR2 SQIVND (reference sequence). This receptor was identified in a woman aged 45 to 65 with acute or convalescent COVID-19. The chain carries TRBV19 and TRBJ2-3; 12 bases align to TRBD2. The sample was peripheral blood. The chain's CDR3 is CASSITSLAGGPSGDTQYF. The CDR3 DNA follows: TGTGCCAGTAGTATAACATCCCTAGCGGGAGGGCCGTCTGGAGATACGCAGTATTTT.